The present TCR beta chain was sequenced within a study of shared clonotypes between healthy human individuals. As for the study in general: Three plates each covered CD4 naive and memory; CD8 naive two, CD8 memory one. Overall study findings and caveats: Sampling included only blood; tissue repertoires likely differ. Represented diversity, genetic and exposure-history alike, was limited by few donors.

Comments on this clone: Its antigen is still unknown.

The CDR3 loop spans 12 amino acids. V dropped 4 bases and J dropped 6 bases, with 10 bases sitting between them. Germline V gives CDR1 SGDLS, CDR2 YYNGEE. Repertoires were generated with immunoSEQ multiplex PCR, while TCRdb's copy carries only in-frame clones and drops some. Among some 690,000 clones, 90% were seen once, and the ten largest hold around a third. Material for sequencing was memory CD8+ T cells from PBMCs. Subset described: CD45RO+ cells pooled with CCR7-negative TemRA cells. The receptor's source is a young man in good health. Some clones in this sample may be carry-over from other donors' samples. This chain joins TRBV9 and TRBJ1-2; a possible D gene is TRBD1 (6 bases). This CDR3 is CASSREGDGYTF. CDR3 DNA sequence: TGTGCCAGCAGCCGCGAGGGGGATGGCTACACCTTC.